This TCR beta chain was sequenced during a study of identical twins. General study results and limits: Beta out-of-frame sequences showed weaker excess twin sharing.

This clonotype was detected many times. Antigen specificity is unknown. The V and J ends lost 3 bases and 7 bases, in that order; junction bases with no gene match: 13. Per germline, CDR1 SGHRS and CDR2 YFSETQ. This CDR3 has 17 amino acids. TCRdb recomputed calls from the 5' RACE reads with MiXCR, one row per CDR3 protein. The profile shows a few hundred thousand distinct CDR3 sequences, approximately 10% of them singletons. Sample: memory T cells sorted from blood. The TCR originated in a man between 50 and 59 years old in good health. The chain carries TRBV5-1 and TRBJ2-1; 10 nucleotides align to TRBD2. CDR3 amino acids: CASSSYLGLAEGNEQFF. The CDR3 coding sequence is TGCGCCAGCAGCTCATATCTCGGACTAGCGGAGGGGAATGAGCAGTTCTTC.